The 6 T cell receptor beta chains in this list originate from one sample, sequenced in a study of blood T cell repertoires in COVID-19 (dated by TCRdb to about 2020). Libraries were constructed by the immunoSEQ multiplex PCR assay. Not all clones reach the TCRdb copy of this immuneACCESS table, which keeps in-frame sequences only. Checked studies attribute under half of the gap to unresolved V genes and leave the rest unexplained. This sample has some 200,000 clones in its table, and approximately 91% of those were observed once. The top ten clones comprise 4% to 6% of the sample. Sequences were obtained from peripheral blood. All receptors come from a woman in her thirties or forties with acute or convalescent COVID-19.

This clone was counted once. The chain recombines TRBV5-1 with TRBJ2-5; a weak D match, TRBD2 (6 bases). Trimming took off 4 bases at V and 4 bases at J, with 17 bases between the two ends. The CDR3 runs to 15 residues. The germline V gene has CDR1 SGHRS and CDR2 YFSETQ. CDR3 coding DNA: TGCGCCAGCAGCCCCAGCGGGTCCTGGATAGAGACCCAGTACTTC. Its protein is CASSPSGSWIETQYF.

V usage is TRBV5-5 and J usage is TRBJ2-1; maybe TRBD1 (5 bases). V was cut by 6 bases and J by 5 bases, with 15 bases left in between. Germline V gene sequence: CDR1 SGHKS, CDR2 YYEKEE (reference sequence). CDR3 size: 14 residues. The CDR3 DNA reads TGTGCCAGCAATGGGGCGGCCGGACACAATGAGCAGTTCTTC. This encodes CASNGAAGHNEQFF.

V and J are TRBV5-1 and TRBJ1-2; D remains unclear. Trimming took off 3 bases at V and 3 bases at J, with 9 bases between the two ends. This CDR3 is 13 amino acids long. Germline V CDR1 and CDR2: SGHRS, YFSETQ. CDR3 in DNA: TGCGCCAGCAGCTCCCTATACTACTATGGCTACACCTTC. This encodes CASSSLYYYGYTF.

Here the CDR3 DNA reads TGTGCCACCAGTGAACCCACAGGGACCTGGGGCGGCACAGATACGCAGTATTTT. It translates to CATSEPTGTWGGTDTQYF. The V and J genes are TRBV24-1 and TRBJ2-3, with D perhaps TRBD1 (6 bases). V lost 4 bases to trimming and J lost 1 base, with 20 bases between them. CDR1 and CDR2 (germline): KGHDR, SFDVKD. The CDR3 sequence is 18 residues long.

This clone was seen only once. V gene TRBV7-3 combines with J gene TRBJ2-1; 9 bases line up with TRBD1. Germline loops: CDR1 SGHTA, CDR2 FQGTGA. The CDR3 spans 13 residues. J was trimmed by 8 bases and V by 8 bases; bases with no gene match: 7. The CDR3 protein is CASRRDREDEQFF. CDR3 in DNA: TGTGCCAGCCGCCGGGACAGGGAGGATGAGCAGTTCTTC.

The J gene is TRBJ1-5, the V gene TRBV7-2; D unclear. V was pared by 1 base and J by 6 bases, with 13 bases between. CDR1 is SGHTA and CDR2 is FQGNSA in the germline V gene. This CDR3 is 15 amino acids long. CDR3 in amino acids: CASSLDILRGQPQHF. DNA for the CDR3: TGTGCCAGCAGCTTAGACATCCTACGGGGTCAGCCCCAGCATTTT.